Each of the 26 T cell receptor beta chains below was sequenced from the same sample in a study of T cells in Graves' hyperthyroidism and ophthalmopathy. RNA transcripts provided the source from which TCR beta CDR3 regions were amplified. First-round RT-PCR of the TCR CDR3 relied on the HTBI primer set. TCRdb reprocessed the multiplex PCR reads with MiXCR, giving one entry per CDR3 protein. The sample records 600,000 to 650,000 distinct CDR3 sequences, 20% to 25% being singletons. The specimen sequenced was blood. The receptor source for this set is a man under 40 with Graves' ophthalmopathy.

A single count supports this clonotype. A clone one base away is much larger, so this may be a read error. The chain recombines TRBV18 with TRBJ2-1; no definite D call. Deletions cut 3 bases from V and 8 bases from J, with 14 bases between. Germline CDR1 reads KGHSH; CDR2 reads LQKENI. CDR3 size: 14 residues. The chain's CDR3 is CASSPAGPAHEQFF. CDR3 sequence (DNA): TGTGCCAGCTCACCGGCTGGACCAGCTCATGAGCAGTTCTTC.

The V gene is TRBV5-1, the J gene TRBJ1-4, with D hard to call. The CDR3 consists of 14 residues. Germline V lookup: CDR1 SGHRS, CDR2 YFSETQ. Trimming pared 4 bases from V and 4 bases from J, leaving 11 bases between. In nucleotides, the CDR3 is TGCGCCAGCAGCCCGGGAGCCTTTAATGAAAAACTGTTTTTT. As protein: CASSPGAFNEKLFF.

The chain links TRBV10-3 to TRBJ2-2; 10 bases map to TRBD2. J gave up 4 bases and V 4 bases, and 3 bases lay outside the gene matches. The CDR3 is 15 amino acids. Looked up from germline, CDR1 is ENHRY and CDR2 is SYGVKD. In DNA form, the CDR3 reads TGTGCCATCAGTGGGACTAGCGGATCCACCGGGGAGCTGTTTTTT. It is translated as CAISGTSGSTGELFF.

This clonotype was seen a few times. CDR3 amino acids: CASSSQGAKNIQYF. The CDR3 DNA reads TGTGCCAGCAGTTCGCAGGGGGCCAAAAACATTCAGTACTTC. The rearrangement joins TRBV28 to TRBJ2-4; TRBD1 is a possible D gene (6 bases). V dropped 4 bases and J dropped 1 base, with 8 bases sitting between them. CDR3 size: 14 residues. The germline V gene encodes CDR1 MDHEN and CDR2 SYDVKM.

This clonotype has just a few counts. The chain joins TRBV6-2 or TRBV6-3 to TRBJ2-1, with D possibly matching TRBD1 (5 bases). The CDR3 consists of 16 residues. Trimming shortened V by 6 bases and J by 4 bases, and 19 bases separated the two germline ends. Germline assignment: CDR1 MNHEY and CDR2 SVGEGT. CDR3 in amino acids: CASSTDGRALYNEQFF. DNA of the CDR3: TGTGCCAGCAGCACGGACGGCAGGGCCCTATACAATGAGCAGTTCTTC.

V is TRBV6-2 or TRBV6-3 and J is TRBJ1-5; no definite D call. The CDR3 runs to 14 residues. Germline CDR1 reads MNHEY; CDR2 reads SVGEGT. Trimming removed 4 bases at V and 3 bases at J, with 10 bases between. CDR3 bases: TGTGCCAGCAGTTTTCGGTCCATCAATCAGCCCCAGCATTTT. Amino acids: CASSFRSINQPQHF.

The rearrangement joins TRBV14 to TRBJ1-2; D call uncertain. CDR3 size: 15 residues. V dropped 0 bases and J dropped 2 bases, with 10 bases sitting between them. Germline V CDR1 and CDR2: SGHDN, FVKESK. The CDR3 loop reads CASSQDLIPNYGYTF. CDR3 DNA: TGTGCCAGCAGCCAAGATCTTATCCCCAACTATGGCTACACCTTC.

The V call is TRBV10-2, the J call TRBJ2-7, with 10 bases identical to TRBD2. J gave up 6 bases and V 0 bases, and 5 bases lay outside the gene matches. Germline CDR1 WSHSY, CDR2 SAAADI. The CDR3 sequence is 15 residues long. The CDR3 loop reads CASSESGSGRGEQYF. The DNA of the CDR3 is TGCGCCAGCAGTGAGTCAGGAAGCGGGAGGGGCGAGCAGTACTTC.

This sequence joins TRBV4-2 and TRBJ2-7; unclear D gene. The CDR3 covers 12 residues. V lost 4 bases, J lost 7 bases, and 11 bases lay in between. Germline CDR1 reads LGHNA; CDR2 reads YNFKEQ. CDR3 nucleotide sequence: TGTGCCAGCAGCCCTAACAGTGGGGAGCAGTACTTC. It is translated as CASSPNSGEQYF.

This clonotype was seen ten or more times. The gene calls are TRBV27 and TRBJ2-3; tentative D call: TRBD2 (6 bases). CDR1 and CDR2 from the germline V gene are MNHEY and SMNVEV (reference sequence). CDR3 length: 16 residues. Deletions cut 3 bases from V and 1 base from J, with 14 bases between. The CDR3 here is CASSFATAGRTDTQYF. The CDR3 nucleotides are TGTGCCAGCAGTTTTGCGACGGCGGGACGCACAGATACGCAGTATTTT.

Many counts were recorded for this clonotype. The chain is built from TRBV27 and TRBJ1-3, with D unresolved. Trimming removed 0 bases from V and 0 bases from J, with 6 bases in between. The CDR3 has 15 residues. Germline CDR1 reads MNHEY; CDR2 reads SMNVEV (reference sequence). The CDR3, as DNA: TGTGCCAGCAGTTTATCGGGGAGCTCTGGAAACACCATATATTTT. Translation gives CASSLSGSSGNTIYF.

This clonotype has more than one count but fewer than ten. V gene TRBV14 combines with J gene TRBJ2-7, with 10 bases aligning to TRBD2. Germline CDR1 SGHDN, CDR2 FVKESK. With 4 bases clipped from V and 1 base from J, the junction kept 7 bases outside the gene matches. The CDR3 has 16 amino acids. As DNA, the CDR3 is TGTGCCAGCAGCCCCTCTAGCGGGAGAGGGTCCTACGAGCAGTACTTC. Amino acid sequence: CASSPSSGRGSYEQYF.

The J gene is TRBJ1-5, the V gene TRBV19; D is perhaps TRBD1 (5 bases). CDR1 is LNHDA, CDR2 SQIVND, per germline (reference sequence). Trimming cost V 3 bases and J 3 bases, with 12 bases left between them. The CDR3 loop spans 15 amino acids. CDR3 residues: CASSMSGRDNQPQHF. CDR3 DNA sequence: TGTGCCAGTAGTATGAGTGGCAGGGACAATCAGCCCCAGCATTTT.

The gene calls are TRBV18 and TRBJ1-1; TRBD1 is a possible D gene (5 bases). V was shortened by 3 bases and J by 1 base, with 9 bases between the two germline ends. The CDR3 runs to 14 residues. Germline CDR1 reads KGHSH; CDR2 reads LQKENI. CDR3 nucleotides: TGTGCCAGCTCACCGACAGAGCCGAACACTGAAGCTTTCTTT. Its translation is CASSPTEPNTEAFF.

The sample holds a few counts of this clonotype. The chain is built from TRBV12-5 and TRBJ2-2, with 14 bases lining up with TRBD2. The CDR3 covers 16 residues. Looked up from germline, CDR1 is LGHNT and CDR2 is FRNRAP. The J segment lost 6 bases and the V segment lost 8 bases, leaving 8 bases of the junction unmatched. The CDR3 DNA follows: TGTGCTAGTTTTGGACTAGCGGGAGGTCGGGCCGGGGAGCTGTTTTTT. Protein: CASFGLAGGRAGELFF.

This clonotype was observed a few times. This rearrangement joins TRBV29-1 to TRBJ2-5, with D perhaps TRBD2 (7 bases). Trimming stripped 7 bases from V and 7 bases from J, with 19 bases between. CDR1 and CDR2 from the germline V gene are SQVTM and ANQGSEA. The CDR3 has 13 amino acids. The CDR3 spells CSGGGQVAGTQYF. As DNA, the CDR3 is TGCAGCGGGGGGGGGCAGGTCGCGGGGACCCAGTACTTC.

Only a few counts were recorded for this clonotype. The J gene is TRBJ1-6, the V gene TRBV12-3 or TRBV12-4; a weak D match, TRBD1 (5 bases). Trimming took off 10 bases at V and 7 bases at J, with 17 bases between the two ends. The CDR3 covers 14 residues. For the CDR3, the DNA is TGTGCCACAAAAAGGGGTGCAGAAAATTCACCCCTCCACTTT. This gives the protein CATKRGAENSPLHF.

The chain uses TRBV20-1 and TRBJ1-1, with D possibly TRBD1 on 5 matching bases. Germline V gene sequence: CDR1 DFQATT, CDR2 SNEGSKA (reference sequence). V was pared by 4 bases and J by 4 bases, with 16 bases between. The CDR3 is 14 amino acids. The CDR3 region has the DNA TGCAGTGCTAAAGTGGTTGGGACGGGCACTGAAGCTTTCTTT. This translates into CSAKVVGTGTEAFF.

This chain links TRBV11-2 with TRBJ2-1; 7 bases align to TRBD1. Losses at the gene ends were 7 bases for V and 9 bases for J; bases not matched to a gene: 6. This CDR3 is 12 amino acids long. Germline CDR1 is SGHAT and CDR2 is FQNNGV. For the CDR3, the DNA is TGTGCCAGCACCACCCCAGGGGGTGAGCAGTTCTTC. It specifies CASTTPGGEQFF.

Concerning this clonotype: Given a much more abundant clone one base away, this may be a read error. This chain connects TRBV3-1 to TRBJ2-7; D gene uncertain. This CDR3 comprises 19 residues. Germline V lookup: CDR1 LGHDT, CDR2 YNNKEL (reference sequence). The V gene lost 0 bases and the J gene lost 4 bases, with 25 bases spanning the gap. The CDR3 here is CASSQDLSLLTSEQYEQYF. In DNA, the CDR3 is TGTGCCAGCAGCCAAGATCTGAGCTTACTGACCTCCGAACAATACGAGCAGTACTTC.

This clonotype has a handful of counts. This chain links TRBV4-3 with TRBJ2-7; 10 positions match TRBD2. V gave up 2 bases and J gave up 2 bases; unmatched junction bases: 3. CDR3 length: 15 amino acids. Germline V gives CDR1 LGHNA, CDR2 YSLEER. Here the CDR3 DNA reads TGCGCCAGCAGCCAACGACTAGCGGGCCCCTACGAGCAGTACTTC. Its protein is CASSQRLAGPYEQYF.

This clonotype was seen repeatedly, ten times or more. The rearrangement uses TRBV12-3 or TRBV12-4 and TRBJ1-6; 9 bases align to TRBD1. V lost 5 bases to trimming and J lost 9 bases; unmatched junction nucleotides: 11. The CDR3 loop spans 16 amino acids. CDR3 amino acids: CASSPTGGVFRSPLHF. In nucleotides, the CDR3 is TGTGCCAGCAGTCCCACAGGGGGCGTTTTTCGTTCACCCCTCCACTTT.

The chain is built from TRBV30 and TRBJ1-2; the D gene is possibly TRBD1 (6 bases). The CDR3 runs 14 residues. The V end was cut by 4 bases, the J end by 4 bases, with 16 bases between. Germline CDR1 and CDR2: GTSNPN and SVGIG (reference sequence). CDR3 residues: CAWTLGGPGYGYTF. In DNA, the CDR3 is TGTGCCTGGACATTGGGGGGGCCAGGCTATGGCTACACCTTC.

This clonotype was seen more than once but under ten times. The V and J genes are TRBV7-6 and TRBJ2-7, with 12 bases aligning to TRBD2. Trimming took 5 bases from V and 5 from J; bases not matched to a gene: 7. Germline CDR1 is SGHVS and CDR2 is FNYEAQ. The CDR3 is made up of 15 amino acids. DNA for the CDR3: TGTGCCAGCAGCGATACTAGCGGGAGGTTCGACGAGCAGTACTTC. It is translated as CASSDTSGRFDEQYF.

The table lists this clonotype with a few counts. The chain couples TRBV6-1 to TRBJ2-1, with 11 bases fitting TRBD2. This CDR3 contains 13 residues. CDR1 is MNHNS, CDR2 SASEGT, per germline. The V gene end was trimmed by 9 bases and the J gene end by 3 bases; junction bases not matched to a gene: 1. The CDR3 DNA is TGTGCCAGTCTAGCGGGAGGCTACAATGAGCAGTTCTTC. Residues: CASLAGGYNEQFF.

This clonotype was seen only a few times. The chain links TRBV6-2 or TRBV6-3 to TRBJ2-1; D call uncertain. Between the trimmed V and J ends, which lost 4 bases and 0 bases, there was a span of 10 bases. CDR1 is MNHEY, CDR2 SVGEGT, per germline. CDR3 length: 15 amino acids. As DNA, the CDR3 is TGTGCCAGCAGTTTGCGGAGCGTCTCCTACAATGAGCAGTTCTTC. Translated: CASSLRSVSYNEQFF.